This TCR beta chain is from a study of T-cell memory formation after mild COVID-19 (TCRdb year 2021). With respect to the entire study: TCR sequence clusters from the two donors were found to be largely donor specific. Two young, previously healthy adult volunteers made up the cohort, one male and one female. In two donors, T-cell clones that expanded and contracted after mild COVID-19 were tracked by sequencing TCRalpha and TCRbeta repertoires over time.

V gives up 2 bases and J gives up 2 bases, and the segment between their germline ends measures 12 bases. The germline V gene provides CDR1 SGHRS and CDR2 YFSETQ. Measured from the cysteine to the phenylalanine, the CDR3 is 15 residues long. Just the 45-base CDR3 DNA is kept, in frame starting at base 1. TCRdb shows the sequencer as Illumina NovaSeq 6000. TCRalpha and TCRbeta cDNA libraries were built by 5'RACE with constant-segment primers, adding sample barcodes and unique molecular identifiers. Trizol reagent was used to extract RNA from every sample. Amplification of the libraries took two PCR steps, and the second step added a second sample barcode plus Illumina TruSeq adapters. Libraries were sequenced on an Illumina NovaSeq with 2 x 150 bp paired-end reads. The source study handled its data this way. Reads were demultiplexed and collapsed into UMI-guided consensus sequences with migec v1.2.7. Using mixcr v2.1.11, UMI consensuses were aligned to TRA and TRB V and J templates and then assembled into clonotypes. A clonotype was counted as expanded or contracted only when both edgeR and NoisET called the clonotype significant, with the noise models trained on biological replicates. edgeR calls used a false discovery rate-adjusted p below 0.01 and a log2 fold-change threshold of 1. As an exploratory analysis of dynamics, PCA with hierarchical clustering was applied to max-normalized trajectories of the 1000 most abundant clonotypes. Separately sequenced CD4+ and CD8+ repertoires were used to assign a CD4 or CD8 phenotype to each responding clone. TCRdb reran the public reads through fastp at Q25 and MiXCR, keeping productive beta chains. Rows merge per CDR3 protein into single entries with the most common DNA and genes. TCRdb assigned the V and J calls; the authors' analysis was not used. The sample table lists about 400,000 distinct CDR3 sequences, around a quarter of them with a count of one. 10% to 15% of the sample rests with the top ten.

The paper as a whole reports these results and caveats: The study covered only two mild cases, and larger cohorts including severe cases with pre-infection samples were considered necessary. Some responding clones were detected in pre-infection memory, suggesting pre-existing cross-reactive memory T cells joined the SARS-CoV-2 response. Contracting CD4+ clones were found mainly in CM and EM memory subsets, while CD8+ clones were enriched in EMRA. Clones that contracted from day 15 to 85 showed balanced CD4/CD8 phenotypes, whereas a second wave of clones that expanded from day 15 to 37 leaned towards CD4+. SARS-CoV-2 specificity was not confirmed for the second-wave clones peaking on day 37.

Comment on this clonotype: The antigen this receptor binds is unknown. One base away there is no much larger clone; base qualities are not given.

Ficoll-Paque density gradient centrifugation was the method used to isolate PBMCs. The receptor chain draws on TRBV5-1 and TRBJ2-3; the D segment could be TRBD1, given 6 matching bases. Sequences were obtained from PBMCs or a T cell subset sorted from them (not recorded which). The sequence came from an adult woman who had mild COVID-19 (a few samples of this study predate the infection). The sample titles of this study are shuffled in the database, so cell type and time point are left out; the donor was told from shared clones. CDR3 reads: CASSFGQGYTDTQYF. The nucleotide sequence reads as follows: TGCGCCAGCAGCTTCGGGCAGGGGTACACAGATACGCAGTATTTT.